These T cell receptor beta chains were read from a single sample in a study of neurological immune-mediated disorders. One entry per CDR3 protein, called by TCRdb with MiXCR from the 5' RACE reads. The data contain approximately 82,000 distinct CDR3 sequences, just over 2.5% of them singletons. The material sequenced was PBMCs. Source of these receptors: a woman aged 25 to 39 with multiple sclerosis. The CDR3 runs from the conserved cysteine through the conserved F or W. The D gene is left open where the match is weak. Rows give clone size only sometimes, using once, few, many, or a class for an expanded clone.

J gene,D gene,clone size,V gene,CDR3 DNA,CDR3 protein
TRBJ2-3,NA,many,TRBV5-6,TGTGCCAGCAGCTTGGGAAGGACACCAGATTTT,CASSLGRTPDF
TRBJ2-3,NA,many,TRBV5-4,TGTGCCAGCAGCTCTATCCTCCCAGTCTCGGTCCCAGATACGCAGTATTTT,CASSSILPVSVPDTQYF
TRBJ2-7,NA,many,TRBV27,TGTGCCAGCAGTCCTGGGTCCGAGCAGTACTTC,CASSPGSEQYF
TRBJ2-7,NA,many,TRBV12-3/TRBV12-4,TGTGCCAGCAGCGTTGACTCGTCCTACGAGCAGTACTTC,CASSVDSSYEQYF
TRBJ2-3,NA,many,TRBV5-1,TGCGCCAGCAGCTTCGTTAGCGCGAGCACAGATACGCAGTATTTT,CASSFVSASTDTQYF
TRBJ2-2,TRBD1,many,TRBV5-1,TGCGCCAGCAGCTTCGGACAGGGGGCCACTACCGGGGAGCTGTTTTTT,CASSFGQGATTGELFF
TRBJ2-7,NA,many,TRBV2,TGTGCCAGCAGTGAAGGGACAGACTACGAGCAGTACTTC,CASSEGTDYEQYF
TRBJ2-7,NA,many,TRBV4-2,TGTGCCAGCAGCCTAAGACCATCACCTTCCTACGAGCAGTACTTC,CASSLRPSPSYEQYF
TRBJ1-2,NA,many,TRBV12-3/TRBV12-4,TGTGCCAGCAGTCCACGGCCCTATGGCTACACCTTC,CASSPRPYGYTF
TRBJ2-5,TRBD2,many,TRBV7-2,TGTGCCAGCAGCTACCAAGCGGGAGAAGAAGAGACCCAGTACTTC,CASSYQAGEEETQYF
TRBJ2-1,TRBD2,many,TRBV25-1,TGTGCCAGCAGTGAATCGGTAGCGGGAGACTACAATGAGCAGTTCTTC,CASSESVAGDYNEQFF
TRBJ2-5,TRBD1,NA,TRBV6-5,TGTGCCAGCAGTTACAGGGACAGGGGAGGAGAGACCCAGTACTTC,CASSYRDRGGETQYF
TRBJ1-1,NA,many,TRBV5-1,TGCGCCACCACAGGGATGGAGGGCACTGAAGCTTTCTTT,CATTGMEGTEAFF
TRBJ2-3,TRBD2,many,TRBV5-1,TGCGCCAGCAGCTTGTTCACTAGCGGGAGTGATACGCAGTATTTT,CASSLFTSGSDTQYF
TRBJ2-3,NA,many,TRBV6-4,TGTGCCAGCAGTGATTCAGGGGACACAGATACGCAGTATTTT,CASSDSGDTDTQYF
TRBJ1-2,NA,many,TRBV10-2,TGCGCCAGCAGTGAGCTCGACACCCTCTCCTGGGTATGGTATGGCTACACCTTC,CASSELDTLSWVWYGYTF
TRBJ2-3,NA,many,TRBV28,TGTGCCAGCATCCATAGCGGCCGGCGGGATACGCAGTATTTT,CASIHSGRRDTQYF
TRBJ1-4,NA,many,TRBV20-1,TGCAGTGCTAGGGGAGGCAATCTGCACCTCCCCATGTTTTTT,CSARGGNLHLPMFF
TRBJ2-3,TRBD2,many,TRBV7-6,TGTGCCAGCAGCAGAAGTAGCGGGAGTGTGTTCGGCACAGATACGCAGTATTTT,CASSRSSGSVFGTDTQYF
TRBJ2-5,TRBD2,many,TRBV20-1,TGCAGTGCTACCCCCCGGACTAGCGGGAGTCGGAGAGAGACCCAGTACTTC,CSATPRTSGSRRETQYF
TRBJ1-3,NA,few,TRBV12-3/TRBV12-4,TGTGCCAGCATCCTAGGGCGGGGGGCACAGACGACCGGGTCTGGAAACACCATATATTTT,CASILGRGAQTTGSGNTIYF
TRBJ1-5,NA,few,TRBV12-3/TRBV12-4,TGTGCCAGCAGTTTGTCACATTCAAGTCAGCCCCAGCATTTT,CASSLSHSSQPQHF
TRBJ2-3,NA,many,TRBV7-2,TGTGCCAGCAGCCCATTTACGGGCACAGATACGCAGTATTTT,CASSPFTGTDTQYF
TRBJ2-1,NA,many,TRBV20-1,TGCAGTGCTAGAGAAAGAGTAGCTCCCTCCTACAATGAGCAGTTCTTC,CSARERVAPSYNEQFF
TRBJ2-1,TRBD2,many,TRBV7-6,TGTGCCAGCCGGTCGTTCGGCGGGAGTGGGAATGAGCAGTTCTTC,CASRSFGGSGNEQFF
TRBJ2-1,NA,many,TRBV15,TGTGCCACCAGCAGACCTAAAGCGGGTCCCTCCTACAATGAGCAGTTCTTC,CATSRPKAGPSYNEQFF
TRBJ1-1,TRBD1,many,TRBV6-2/TRBV6-3,TGTGCCAGCAGTTACTTACAGGGGGCAGAGGAAGCTTTCTTT,CASSYLQGAEEAFF
TRBJ1-5,NA,many,TRBV7-2,TGTGCCAGCAGCGGGCCGGGACCCCCTGGGGGGCCCCAGCATTTT,CASSGPGPPGGPQHF
TRBJ2-5,TRBD2,many,TRBV25-1,TGTGCCAGCAGTGAATGGACTAGCGGGAGGGAGACCCAGTACTTC,CASSEWTSGRETQYF
TRBJ2-5,TRBD1,many,TRBV5-1,TGCGCCAGCAGCTCCGACAGGGCCCAAGAGACCCAGTACTTC,CASSSDRAQETQYF
TRBJ2-7,TRBD2,few,TRBV20-1,TGCAGTGCTAGTTGGACTAGCGGGAGTAACGAGCAGTACTTC,CSASWTSGSNEQYF
TRBJ2-3,TRBD2,many,TRBV7-2,TGTGCCACAGGTAGCGGGAGGCCCACAGATACGCAGTATTTT,CATGSGRPTDTQYF
TRBJ1-5,TRBD1,many,TRBV20-1,TGCAGTGCCCGGACAGGGGCATGGAATCAGCCCCAGCATTTT,CSARTGAWNQPQHF
TRBJ1-5,NA,many,TRBV3-1,TGTGCCAGCAGCCAAGACGGGATTAGCAATCAGCCCCAGCATTTT,CASSQDGISNQPQHF
TRBJ1-1,NA,few,TRBV20-1,TGCAGTGCTAAAACAGGGACTGACACTGAAGCTTTCTTT,CSAKTGTDTEAFF
TRBJ2-7,TRBD2,many,TRBV7-9,TGTGCCAGCCGGAAACTGACTAGCGGGAACTACGAGCAGTACTTC,CASRKLTSGNYEQYF
TRBJ2-3,NA,many,TRBV7-2,TGTGCCAGCAGCTTAGGTGGGGGGTACACAGATACGCAGTATTTT,CASSLGGGYTDTQYF
TRBJ2-3,TRBD1,few,TRBV5-1,TGCGCCAGCGGACAGGGAGACACAGATACGCAGTATTTT,CASGQGDTDTQYF
TRBJ1-5,TRBD1,many,TRBV20-1,TGCAGTGCGCGGACAGGGGGCCGCAATCAGCCCCAGCATTTT,CSARTGGRNQPQHF
TRBJ2-5,TRBD2,many,TRBV5-1,TGCGCCAGCAGCGAACTGACTAGCGGGAAAATCCAGGAGACCCAGTACTTC,CASSELTSGKIQETQYF
TRBJ2-3,TRBD2,many,TRBV24-1,TGTGCCACCAGTGATCCGAAGACTAGCGGAGATACGCAGTATTTT,CATSDPKTSGDTQYF
TRBJ2-5,TRBD1,many,TRBV28,TGTGCCAGCAGTGCCATACAGGGGGAGAGGGCCCAGTACTTC,CASSAIQGERAQYF
TRBJ2-3,TRBD1,many,TRBV20-1,TGCAGTGCTAGATCTATAGGACAGGGCGGCGATTATACGCAGTATTTT,CSARSIGQGGDYTQYF
TRBJ1-2,TRBD1,many,TRBV20-1,TGCAGTGCTCTCCCCCGGACAGGGGCTCTTTACTATGGCTACACCTTC,CSALPRTGALYYGYTF
TRBJ1-2,NA,many,TRBV7-9,TGTGCCAGCAGCTCAGAGATTTCTAACTATGGCTACACCTTC,CASSSEISNYGYTF
TRBJ1-3,NA,many,TRBV28,TGTGCCAGCAGTCTGCCGGGGGAAAGGGGAAACACCATATATTTT,CASSLPGERGNTIYF